These 29 T cell receptor beta chains originate from one sample sequenced in a study of cytomegalovirus exposure and HLA in healthy donors. Sequencing was performed with immunoSEQ multiplex PCR; in TCRdb, only in-frame clones are kept and a portion is missing. The table records about 120,000 clones, approximately 90% of them present only once. The specimen was PBMCs. The receptors originated from a man younger than 30 in good health and CMV-seropositive.

This clone was detected a few times. The rearrangement links TRBV18 to TRBJ1-2, with D possibly TRBD1 on 6 matching bases. Between the trimmed V and J ends, which lost 5 bases and 0 bases, there was a span of 13 bases. From germline, CDR1 is KGHSH and CDR2 LQKENI. This CDR3 is built from 15 residues. The CDR3 loop reads CASSADRMANYGYTF. For the CDR3, the DNA is TGTGCCAGCTCAGCCGACAGGATGGCTAACTATGGCTACACCTTC.

The J gene is TRBJ2-2, the V gene TRBV5-6; the D gene is possibly TRBD2 (5 bases). CDR1 is SGHDT and CDR2 is YYEEEE in the germline V gene. Trimming shortened V by 3 bases and J by 5 bases, and 8 bases separated the two germline ends. This CDR3 contains 13 residues. This chain's CDR3 is CASSSDWTGELFF. CDR3 bases: TGTGCCAGCAGCTCGGACTGGACCGGGGAGCTGTTTTTT.

CDR3 DNA: TGTGCCAGTAGACCCGGGACAGGGACACCCCTCCACTTT. Its translation: CASRPGTGTPLHF. This chain joins TRBV19 and TRBJ1-6; 9 nucleotides line up with TRBD1. With V trimmed by 6 bases and J by 11 bases, 5 bases remained unmatched. The V gene's germline CDR1 is LNHDA and CDR2 SQIVND (reference sequence). This CDR3 is built from 13 residues. The complete variable domain, with remaining parts taken from reference TRBV19 and TRBJ1-6, reads DGGITQSPKYLFRKEGQNVTLSCEQNLNHDAMYWYRQDPGQGLRLIYYSQIVNDFQKGDIAEGYSVSREKKESFPLTVTSAQKNPTAFYLCASRPGTGTPLHFGNGTRLTVT.

The chain recombines TRBV5-5 with TRBJ2-1, with D possibly TRBD2 on 7 matching bases. Trimming shortened V by 0 bases and J by 4 bases, and 11 bases separated the two germline ends. There are 15 residues in the CDR3. Germline-derived CDR1 and CDR2 are SGHKS and YYEKEE (reference sequence). CDR3 region: CASSLGAGQYNEQFF. The CDR3 nucleotides read TGTGCCAGCAGCTTGGGAGCGGGACAATACAATGAGCAGTTCTTC.

The chain recombines TRBV7-9 with TRBJ1-2; TRBD1 matches 7 bases. V lost 0 bases, J lost 8 bases, and 18 bases stayed unmatched. Germline V CDR1 and CDR2: SEHNR, FQNEAQ (reference sequence). The CDR3 sequence is 18 residues long. The CDR3 spells CASSLAWDSVSPSNGYTF. CDR3 in DNA: TGTGCCAGCAGCTTAGCCTGGGACAGCGTCTCCCCGTCGAACGGCTACACCTTC.

The V and J genes are TRBV15 and TRBJ1-1; 7 bases agree with TRBD1. This CDR3 is built from 14 residues. The germline V gene encodes CDR1 LNHNV and CDR2 YYDKDF (reference sequence). Trimming removed 4 bases from V and 8 bases from J; junction bases left unmatched: 10. The DNA for the CDR3 is TGTGCCACCAGCAACAGCCTACAGGGGCAAGAAGCTTTCTTT. Translated: CATSNSLQGQEAFF. Full variable domain (remainder filled in from reference TRBV15 and TRBJ1-1): DAMVIQNPRYQVTQFGKPVTLSCSQTLNHNVMYWYQQKSSQAPKLLFHYYDKDFNNEADTPDNFQSRRPNTSFCFLDIRSPGLGDTAMYLCATSNSLQGQEAFFGQGTRLTVV.

V gene TRBV2 combines with J gene TRBJ2-5; D is possibly TRBD1 (6 bases). Germline values: CDR1 SNHLY, CDR2 FYNNEI. The CDR3 is made up of 13 amino acids. Trimming removed 2 bases from V and 5 bases from J, with 9 bases in between. CDR3: CASSEYREETQYF. The CDR3 DNA is TGTGCCAGCAGTGAATACAGGGAGGAGACCCAGTACTTC.

The V and J genes are TRBV27 and TRBJ1-6; the D is unclear. V dropped 3 bases and J dropped 5 bases, with 26 bases sitting between them. Germline V gives CDR1 MNHEY, CDR2 SMNVEV (reference sequence). CDR3 length: 20 residues. The CDR3 protein is CASSFGSQGRGSPNNSPLHF. CDR3 in DNA: TGTGCCAGCAGTTTTGGCTCTCAAGGTCGGGGATCTCCCAATAATTCACCCCTCCACTTT.

This rearrangement joins TRBV11-2 to TRBJ1-1; perhaps TRBD1 as D (5 bases). CDR3 length: 13 amino acids. CDR1 SGHAT and CDR2 FQNNGV come from the germline V gene. The ends were cut back, 8 bases at V and 1 base at J, with 11 bases in the middle. The CDR3 bases are TGTGCCAGCGGGGCCAAGAGGAACACTGAAGCTTTCTTT. It is translated as CASGAKRNTEAFF.

The J gene is TRBJ1-1, the V gene TRBV11-2, with D uncertain. Germline CDR1 reads SGHAT; CDR2 reads FQNNGV. The CDR3 is 16 amino acids. Trimming stripped 2 bases from V and 3 bases from J, with 16 bases between. CDR3 residues: CASSLILRSTHTEAFF. CDR3 coding DNA: TGTGCCAGCAGCTTAATATTGCGGTCGACCCACACTGAAGCTTTCTTT.

The chain has TRBV11-2 and TRBJ1-4, with D possibly being TRBD1 (5 bases). The CDR3 length is 14 residues. The germline gives CDR1 SGHAT, CDR2 FQNNGV. The V gene lost 5 bases and the J gene lost 8 bases, with 15 bases spanning the gap. The CDR3: CASSRQSVGEKLFF. The CDR3 region has the DNA TGTGCCAGCAGCCGACAGTCTGTAGGAGAAAAACTGTTTTTT.

This sequence joins TRBV20-1 and TRBJ2-5, with D possibly matching TRBD1 (5 bases). Trimming removed 5 bases from V and 5 bases from J, with 9 bases in between. CDR1 is DFQATT and CDR2 is SNEGSKA in the germline V gene (reference sequence). CDR3 length: 11 residues. The CDR3 is CSASGLETQYF. The CDR3 region has the DNA TGCAGTGCTTCAGGGCTGGAGACCCAGTACTTC.

The chain has TRBV25-1 and TRBJ1-1; D is unresolved. The germline V and J ends were trimmed by 1 base and 7 bases, with 16 bases remaining between them. Germline CDR1 reads MGHDK; CDR2 reads SYGVNS. The CDR3 spans 15 residues. CDR3 coding DNA: TGTGCCAGCAGTGAATCAGTGATCGACGGAGTTGAAGCTTTCTTT. Translation gives CASSESVIDGVEAFF.

V and J are TRBV7-9 and TRBJ2-5; D is ambiguous. Deletions cut 4 bases from V and 2 bases from J, with 2 bases between. The CDR3 runs to 11 residues. Germline lookup yields CDR1 SEHNR and CDR2 FQNEAQ (reference sequence). The CDR3 reads CASSSQETQYF. The CDR3 nucleotides are TGTGCCAGCAGCTCACAAGAGACCCAGTACTTC.

This clone has a single count. V is TRBV19 and J is TRBJ1-3, with 7 bases aligning to TRBD1. The germline V gene has CDR1 LNHDA and CDR2 SQIVND (reference sequence). The CDR3 is 13 residues long. The V segment lost 8 bases and the J segment 2 bases; nucleotides outside the gene matches: 3. CDR3 in amino acids: CASCDRAGNTIYF. In DNA, the CDR3 is TGTGCCAGTTGTGACAGGGCTGGAAACACCATATATTTT.

The CDR3 sequence is CASSSGGRNSPLHF. CDR3 coding DNA: TGCGCCAGCAGCTCAGGTGGCCGGAATTCACCCCTCCACTTT. The genes are TRBV5-1 and TRBJ1-6, with D unresolved. In germline, CDR1 is SGHRS, CDR2 YFSETQ. V lost 3 bases and J 7 bases, leaving 11 bases between the germline ends. CDR3 size: 14 residues.

The chain uses TRBV27 and TRBJ2-5, with D maybe TRBD2 (5 bases). Germline-derived CDR1 and CDR2 are MNHEY and SMNVEV (reference sequence). This CDR3 comprises 16 residues. V lost 6 bases to trimming and J lost 0 bases, with 17 bases between them. CDR3 region: CASRRGNTMYQETQYF. The CDR3 DNA sequence: TGTGCCAGCAGACGGGGTAACACTATGTACCAAGAGACCCAGTACTTC.

CDR3 DNA sequence: TGCGCCAGCAGCCAACGCGCGGGCAGTGGGATCCAAGAGACCCAGTACTTC. Translated: CASSQRAGSGIQETQYF. This chain uses TRBV4-1 with TRBJ2-5; maybe TRBD2 (5 bases). V lost 2 bases to trimming and J lost 1 base, with 17 bases between them. CDR1 is MGHRA and CDR2 is YSYEKL in the germline V gene. This CDR3 has 17 residues.

The chain links TRBV5-6 to TRBJ1-6; D is unclear. Trimming pared 4 bases from V and 4 bases from J, leaving 15 bases between. This CDR3 is built from 16 residues. From germline, CDR1 is SGHDT and CDR2 YYEEEE. The CDR3 DNA reads TGTGCCAGCAGCCGGAGGGAGAGCTCGTATAATTCACCCCTCCACTTT. It yields the protein CASSRRESSYNSPLHF.

This chain connects TRBV2 to TRBJ1-1, with 11 bases matching TRBD1. Germline V gene lookup returns CDR1 SNHLY and CDR2 FYNNEI. This CDR3 region has 14 residues. The ends lost 4 bases at V and 3 bases at J; junction bases unmatched: 1. The CDR3: CASSVGQGDTEAFF. The CDR3, as DNA: TGTGCCAGCAGTGTGGGACAGGGGGACACTGAAGCTTTCTTT.

This clone was seen a single time. At the DNA level, this CDR3 is encoded by other sequences in the same sample as well. The CDR3 DNA follows: TGTGCCAGTAGTAGGGACAGAGGCCAAGAGACCCAGTACTTC. Translated, it gives CASSRDRGQETQYF. This chain links TRBV19 with TRBJ2-5; TRBD1 matches 7 bases. Trimming cost V 4 bases and J 1 base; bases outside gene matches: 3. The CDR3 has 14 amino acids. From germline, CDR1 is LNHDA and CDR2 SQIVND (reference sequence).

This chain uses TRBV19 with TRBJ1-3; D unresolved. Germline loops: CDR1 LNHDA, CDR2 SQIVND (reference sequence). This CDR3 has 15 residues. V lost 5 bases and J 0 bases, leaving 11 bases between the germline ends. CDR3 in DNA: TGTGCCAGTAGTCCACGACTCAGCTCTGGAAACACCATATATTTT. It specifies CASSPRLSSGNTIYF. Based on the CDR3 plus reference TRBV19 and TRBJ1-3, the full variable domain is DGGITQSPKYLFRKEGQNVTLSCEQNLNHDAMYWYRQDPGQGLRLIYYSQIVNDFQKGDIAEGYSVSREKKESFPLTVTSAQKNPTAFYLCASSPRLSSGNTIYFGEGSWLTVV.

The rearrangement uses TRBV5-1 and TRBJ2-3, with TRBD2 matching over 9 bases. Per the germline V gene, CDR1 is SGHRS and CDR2 is YFSETQ. The CDR3 is made up of 16 amino acids. The J segment lost 3 bases and the V segment lost 8 bases, leaving 13 bases of the junction unmatched. The CDR3 loop is CASQVGGLADTDTQYF. CDR3 nucleotides: TGCGCCAGTCAGGTGGGGGGACTAGCCGATACAGATACGCAGTATTTT.

The chain employs TRBV4-2 and TRBJ1-3, with 7 bases that match TRBD1. With 4 bases clipped from V and 3 bases from J, the junction kept 9 bases outside the gene matches. The CDR3 runs 16 residues. Germline V gene lookup returns CDR1 LGHNA and CDR2 YNFKEQ. The CDR3 region is CASSLDDRDRGNTIYF. Written as DNA, the CDR3 is TGTGCCAGCAGCCTAGACGACAGGGACCGTGGAAACACCATATATTTT.

The V gene is TRBV6-5, the J gene TRBJ2-1, with 9 bases fitting TRBD2. Losses at the gene ends were 2 bases for V and 3 bases for J; bases not matched to a gene: 5. The CDR3 extends over 16 amino acids. CDR1 MNHEY and CDR2 SVGAGI come from the germline V gene. CDR3 sequence (DNA): TGTGCCAGCAGTTACGGGCTAGCGGGGTACTACAATGAGCAGTTCTTC. The encoded protein is CASSYGLAGYYNEQFF.

The rearrangement joins TRBV28 to TRBJ1-5; D not resolved. Trimming pared 6 bases from V and 0 bases from J, leaving 15 bases between. This CDR3 contains 16 residues. Germline-derived CDR1 and CDR2 are MDHEN and SYDVKM. CDR3 coding DNA: TGTGCCAGCAGCCGGGTCCCTCTGTATAGCAATCAGCCCCAGCATTTT. Translated, it gives CASSRVPLYSNQPQHF.

This chain uses TRBV5-1 with TRBJ2-2; the D is unclear. Trimming removed 0 bases from V and 7 bases from J, with 10 bases in between. Germline loops: CDR1 SGHRS, CDR2 YFSETQ. The CDR3 is 14 amino acids. The CDR3 reads CASSLVPADGELFF. The DNA for the CDR3 is TGCGCCAGCAGCTTGGTTCCGGCGGACGGGGAGCTGTTTTTT.

The rearrangement uses TRBV5-5 and TRBJ1-5; the match to TRBD1 covers 8 bases. In germline, CDR1 is SGHKS, CDR2 YYEKEE (reference sequence). Trimming cost V 2 bases and J 11 bases; bases outside gene matches: 9. The CDR3 length is 14 residues. The CDR3 protein is CASSLGQGMMAQHF. The CDR3 DNA follows: TGTGCCAGCAGCTTAGGACAGGGTATGATGGCCCAGCATTTT.

The J gene is TRBJ2-7, the V gene TRBV5-1, with D tentatively TRBD1 (6 bases). This CDR3 region has 14 residues. In germline, CDR1 is SGHRS, CDR2 YFSETQ. Trimming removed 2 bases from V and 2 bases from J, with 11 bases in between. CDR3 amino acids: CASSLAGVTYEQYF. Written as DNA, the CDR3 is TGCGCCAGCAGCTTAGCAGGGGTGACCTACGAGCAGTACTTC.